The entry below gives a single T cell receptor beta chain sequence along with its context. The antigen is unknown. Unique molecular identifiers were present on the cDNA, which also gained a universal primer site by template switching. One entry per CDR3 protein, called by TCRdb with MiXCR from the 5' RACE reads. This sample has approximately 500,000 distinct CDR3 sequences, with less than 25% found just once. The data were taken from a study of identical twins. Study outcomes and limitations: Analyses based on zero insertions could be partly confounded by invariant MAIT and iNKT cells.

V was clipped by 7 bases and J by 13 bases; unmatched bases: 20. Germline CDR1 and CDR2: DFQATT and SNEGSKA (reference sequence). The CDR3 spans 14 residues. A further study also used this sample, focusing on T cells expressing NK-cell markers. That work contributes: Sequencing of TCR beta repertoires drew on sorted CD3+CD56+NKG2C+, CD3+CD56+NKG2C- and CD3+CD56-NKG2C+ T cells. Where several donors were concerned, these clonotypes also led the CD3+CD56-NKG2C+ fraction.

The J gene is TRBJ1-2, the V gene TRBV20-1; the match to TRBD1 covers 8 bases. The sequencing sample was made of CD4+ T cells sorted from blood. This sequence originates from a woman in her late teens or twenties in good health. CDR3 coding DNA: TGCAGTGTTCAGGGAGGCGGGACAGGTCGCGAATGCACCTTC. Protein: CSVQGGGTGRECTF.